This T cell receptor beta chain appears in the sequencing data of a study of T cell responses to AZD1222 COVID-19 vaccine. Whole-study results and caveats: It should be noted that donors were predominantly white British and more often female, and clonal diversity was possibly underestimated. Baseline serology detected seropositivity in only a handful of AZD1222 recipients. None of the repertoires were sampled until the peak T cell response had passed. Spike was spanned by vaccine-associated CD4 TCRs, which were dominant at 160-218 and 743-854.

TCRdb's copy holds only in-frame clones and misses some; the assay was immunoSEQ multiplex PCR. The sample lists about 70,000 clones; around 84% were seen once. The CDR3 runs to 13 residues. V lost 6 bases, J lost 1 base, and 9 bases lay in between. In its sample, this clone was seen a few times. The antigen is not known. The sample has other DNA sequences that encode this CDR3 too. The sample in question was peripheral blood, obtained on day 0 of AZD1222 vaccination. This TCR was recovered from an adult in good health. The J gene is TRBJ1-1, the V gene TRBV12-3 or TRBV12-4, with D possibly matching TRBD1 (5 bases). The CDR3 bases are TGTGCCAGCAGCTTCGGGGGGAACACTGAAGCTTTCTTT. Its translation: CASSFGGNTEAFF.